The 14 T cell receptor beta chains in this list originate from one sample, sequenced in a study of CD8+CD57+ T cells in acquired aplastic anemia. Patients included in sequencing had previously demonstrated CD8+CD57+ cell expansion by flow cytometry. Genomic DNA, the template, was used for profiling of the TCR beta VDJ and CDR3. TCRdb itself ran the reads through MiXCR, one entry per CDR3 protein. In the table there are under 250,000 distinct CDR3 sequences, more than 40% of which are singletons. Material for sequencing was sorted CD4+, CD8+, or CD8+CD57+ T cells (not recorded which) from PBMCs. The receptors shown here come from a human donor with aplastic anemia.

The chain couples TRBV2 to TRBJ2-7; D remains ambiguous. Looked up from germline, CDR1 is SNHLY and CDR2 is FYNNEI. Trimming removed 6 bases from V and 2 bases from J, with 8 bases in between. The CDR3 has 12 amino acids. The CDR3 DNA reads TGTGCCAGCAGACAATCGACCTACGAGCAGTACGTC. Its translation: CASRQSTYEQYV.

This clonotype occurred many times. The chain employs TRBV7-3 and TRBJ2-1, with a possible D match to TRBD2 (5 bases). The germline gives CDR1 SGHTA, CDR2 FQGTGA. Deletions cut 3 bases from V and 1 base from J, with 19 bases between. This CDR3 is built from 18 residues. The CDR3 protein is CASSLYHPTRGSYNEQFF. As DNA, the CDR3 is TGTGCCAGCAGCTTGTATCACCCTACACGGGGTTCCTACAATGAGCAGTTCTTC.

This chain joins TRBV20-1 and TRBJ2-7, with 13 bases matching TRBD2. The germline V gene has CDR1 DFQATT and CDR2 SNEGSKA (reference sequence). V shed 3 bases, J shed 3 bases, and the junction held 2 bases outside the gene matches. The CDR3 loop spans 14 amino acids. CDR3 sequence reads: CSASGTSGIYEQYF. The CDR3 DNA sequence: TGCAGTGCTAGTGGGACTAGCGGGATCTACGAGCAGTACTTC.

V and J are TRBV25-1 and TRBJ1-3; 8 bases are shared with TRBD1. Germline V gives CDR1 MGHDK, CDR2 SYGVNS. The trim removed 3 bases at V and 0 bases at J, leaving 7 bases unmatched. This CDR3 is 17 amino acids long. CDR3 bases: TGTGCCAGCAGTGACGGGACAGGAGAAATCTCTGGAAACACCATATATTTT. This codes for CASSDGTGEISGNTIYF.

This clonotype was detected many times. This chain connects TRBV5-5 to TRBJ2-2, with TRBD1 as a possible D gene (6 bases). There are 15 residues in the CDR3. Germline loops: CDR1 SGHKS, CDR2 YYEKEE (reference sequence). The ends were cut back, 0 bases at V and 4 bases at J, with 10 bases in the middle. CDR3 loop: CASSLGARGTGELFF. CDR3 DNA sequence: TGTGCCAGCAGCTTGGGGGCCAGGGGCACCGGGGAGCTGTTTTTT. Supplemented by reference TRBV5-5 and TRBJ2-2, the full variable domain reads DAGVTQSPTHLIKTRGQQVTLRCSPISGHKSVSWYQQVLGQGPQFIFQYYEKEERGRGNFPDRFSARQFPNYSSELNVNALLLGDSALYLCASSLGARGTGELFFGEGSRLTVL.

This chain uses TRBV19 with TRBJ2-5; 8 positions match TRBD2. Germline V gives CDR1 LNHDA, CDR2 SQIVND (reference sequence). V gave up 5 bases and J gave up 5 bases; unmatched junction bases: 4. This CDR3 has 13 residues. CDR3 loop: CASSRGGRETQYF. As DNA, the CDR3 is TGTGCCAGTAGTCGCGGGGGGAGGGAGACCCAGTACTTC.

This clonotype was recorded at least ten times. The chain employs TRBV7-9 and TRBJ2-5, with D unresolved. In germline, CDR1 is SEHNR, CDR2 FQNEAQ (reference sequence). The CDR3 sequence is 16 residues long. Trimming removed 1 base at V and 2 bases at J, with 14 bases between. This CDR3 reads CASSLGDKGTQETQYF. CDR3 bases: TGTGCCAGCAGCTTAGGGGATAAGGGCACACAAGAGACCCAGTACTTC.

The rearrangement uses TRBV10-3 and TRBJ1-5; the D is unclear. Trimming took 4 bases from V and 5 from J, leaving 24 bases between them. The CDR3 runs to 18 residues. Germline V gene lookup returns CDR1 ENHRY and CDR2 SYGVKD. The CDR3 loop reads CAISGKPGLGYSDQPQHF. CDR3 bases: TGTGCCATCAGTGGGAAACCGGGTCTAGGATACTCCGATCAGCCCCAGCATTTT.

J is TRBJ2-7 and V is TRBV20-1; D gene ambiguous. The germline gives CDR1 DFQATT, CDR2 SNEGSKA (reference sequence). V lost 8 bases and J lost 2, with 19 bases in between. The CDR3 has 14 residues. The chain's CDR3 is CSYSPVAGTYEQYF. The CDR3 DNA reads as TGCAGTTACTCGCCCGTAGCAGGTACCTACGAGCAGTACTTC.

This clonotype was seen ten or more times. CDR3 bases: TGTGCCAGCAGTTACTCCGACGGCACAGATACGCAGTATTTT. Translating gives CASSYSDGTDTQYF. V is TRBV6-5 and J is TRBJ2-3, with D unclear. Germline-derived CDR1 and CDR2 are MNHEY and SVGAGI. Trimming stripped 0 bases from V and 1 base from J, with 5 bases between. The CDR3 consists of 14 residues.

The chain is built from TRBV20-1 and TRBJ2-6, with D uncertain. V dropped 0 bases and J dropped 0 bases, with 12 bases sitting between them. This CDR3 is 17 amino acids long. Germline-derived CDR1 and CDR2 are DFQATT and SNEGSKA (reference sequence). The CDR3 spells CSARDTLFSSGANVLTF. CDR3 nucleotides: TGCAGTGCTAGAGATACACTGTTTTCCTCTGGGGCCAACGTCCTGACTTTC.

This sequence joins TRBV28 and TRBJ2-7, with TRBD2 identical over 8 bases. The CDR3 loop spans 14 amino acids. The J segment lost 5 bases and the V segment lost 3 bases, leaving 6 bases of the junction unmatched. Germline CDR1 is MDHEN and CDR2 is SYDVKM. The CDR3 reads CASSFPAGAHEQYF. CDR3 in DNA: TGTGCCAGCAGTTTCCCAGCGGGAGCCCACGAGCAGTACTTC. Full variable domain (remainder filled in from reference TRBV28 and TRBJ2-7): DVKVTQSSRYLVKRTGEKVFLECVQDMDHENMFWYRQDPGLGLRLIYFSYDVKMKEKGDIPEGYSVSREKKERFSLILESASTNQTSMYLCASSFPAGAHEQYFGPGTRLTVT.

This clonotype showed up many times. The rearrangement joins TRBV20-1 to TRBJ1-2, with D perhaps TRBD1 (5 bases). V gave up 0 bases and J gave up 0 bases, with 8 bases separating them. Germline V lookup: CDR1 DFQATT, CDR2 SNEGSKA (reference sequence). The CDR3 is 14 residues long. The CDR3 reads CSARDQGTNYGYTF. CDR3 nucleotide sequence: TGCAGTGCTAGAGATCAGGGAACTAACTATGGCTACACCTTC.

The V call is TRBV5-5, the J call TRBJ1-2; TRBD1 matches 10 bases. This CDR3 comprises 17 residues. The V gene's germline CDR1 is SGHKS and CDR2 YYEKEE (reference sequence). V shed 1 base and J 2 bases; nucleotides not matched to a gene: 8. The CDR3 DNA reads TGTGCCAGCAGCTTGACCCGGGGACAGGGGAGCAACTATGGCTACACCTTC. It yields the protein CASSLTRGQGSNYGYTF.